The clone carrying this T cell receptor (beta chain) was recorded once. Looked up from germline, CDR1 is MNHEY and CDR2 is SMNVEV (reference sequence). Trimming cost V 9 bases and J 0 bases; bases outside gene matches: 5. The CDR3 loop spans 15 amino acids. In the authors' workflow: Amplification from reference gene primers served as the basis for estimated nucleated cell counts. Libraries were prepared by immunoSEQ multiplex PCR; TCRdb keeps only in-frame clonotypes and omits some of them. For V, J and clone size, that table is used; D and trimming come from the DNA. The table includes about 130,000 clones, 87% detected once. This sample was taken from a study of blood T cell repertoires in COVID-19. For the study at large: The United States, Italy and Spain provided the acute and convalescent COVID-19 samples. The cDNA or gDNA used as material had been derived from T cells, B-cell-depleted T cells, or PBMCs.

The V call is TRBV27, the J call TRBJ2-7, with 13 bases aligning to TRBD2. The origin of this receptor is a woman aged 60-75 years with acute or convalescent COVID-19. The sample comprised peripheral blood. CDR3 sequence (DNA): TGTGCCAGTACGGGACTAGCGGGGCTCTCCTACGAGCAGTACTTC. This codes for CASTGLAGLSYEQYF.